One and the same sample provided the 12 T cell receptor beta chains below, sequenced in a study of cytomegalovirus exposure and HLA in healthy donors. Assay: immunoSEQ multiplex PCR; the TCRdb copy retains only in-frame clones and omits some. The sample contains around 150,000 clones, about 90% of which appear only once. The sample taken for sequencing was PBMCs. All receptors derive from a woman younger than 30 in good health and CMV-seropositive.

The rearrangement uses TRBV6-6 and TRBJ2-7; 7 bases line up with TRBD2. The CDR3 is 14 amino acids. V was pared by 3 bases and J by 1 base, with 3 bases of the junction left unmatched. The V gene's germline CDR1 is MNHNY and CDR2 SVGAGI (reference sequence). The CDR3 region is CASSYQGLSYEQYF. The CDR3 DNA sequence: TGTGCCAGCAGTTATCAGGGACTATCCTACGAGCAGTACTTC.

This rearrangement joins TRBV7-6 to TRBJ2-3; D perhaps matches TRBD2 (5 bases). The ends were cut back, 1 base at V and 4 bases at J, with 9 bases in the middle. The CDR3 has 14 residues. The germline gives CDR1 SGHVS, CDR2 FNYEAQ. In DNA form, the CDR3 reads TGTGCCAGCAGCTTAGGAGGGCCGGCAGATACGCAGTATTTT. This translates into CASSLGGPADTQYF.

The chain couples TRBV6-5 to TRBJ2-7; D unresolved. Trimming stripped 5 bases from V and 6 bases from J, with 11 bases between. Germline V gene sequence: CDR1 MNHEY, CDR2 SVGAGI. This CDR3 spans 12 amino acids. CDR3 sequence: CASSGRFGEQYF. Written as DNA, the CDR3 is TGTGCCAGCAGTGGCCGATTTGGCGAGCAGTACTTC.

The genes are TRBV10-3 and TRBJ2-1; 13 bases align to TRBD2. The CDR3 is 19 amino acids. Germline assignment: CDR1 ENHRY and CDR2 SYGVKD. With V trimmed by 5 bases and J by 0 bases, 10 bases remained unmatched. This chain's CDR3 is CAISPPGLAGLPSYNEQFF. The CDR3 nucleotides read TGTGCCATCAGTCCACCGGGACTAGCGGGATTACCCTCCTACAATGAGCAGTTCTTC.

The chain carries TRBV7-8 and TRBJ1-1, with TRBD1 as a possible D gene (5 bases). V was clipped by 0 bases and J by 5 bases, with 10 bases between them. Germline CDR1 reads SGHVS; CDR2 reads FQNEAQ. The CDR3 extends over 14 amino acids. CDR3 bases: TGTGCCAGCAGCTTAGCCGCAGGGAGGACTGAAGCTTTCTTT. It specifies CASSLAAGRTEAFF.

The chain links TRBV7-2 to TRBJ2-7; no clear D. The CDR3 has 15 amino acids. Trimming took off 2 bases at V and 2 bases at J, with 13 bases between the two ends. Germline V gene lookup returns CDR1 SGHTA and CDR2 FQGNSA. CDR3 nucleotide sequence: TGTGCCAGCAGCTTAACGCCGCAGGCTACCTACGAGCAGTACTTC. It codes for CASSLTPQATYEQYF.

This clone was picked up one time. The chain recombines TRBV30 with TRBJ2-2, with a possible D match to TRBD2 (7 bases). The germline V and J ends were trimmed by 0 bases and 7 bases, with 18 bases remaining between them. Germline V gives CDR1 GTSNPN, CDR2 SVGIG (reference sequence). The CDR3 extends over 16 amino acids. CDR3 sequence reads: CAWSVGGGGPLGELFF. CDR3 DNA sequence: TGTGCCTGGAGTGTAGGGGGGGGAGGGCCCCTCGGGGAGCTGTTTTTT.

The V gene is TRBV4-1, the J gene TRBJ2-7; D is unresolved. Germline V gives CDR1 MGHRA, CDR2 YSYEKL. This CDR3 contains 12 residues. Trimming pared 1 base from V and 5 bases from J, leaving 6 bases between. For the CDR3, the DNA is TGCGCCAGCAGCCAAGGTGTAGACGAGCAGTACTTC. It translates to CASSQGVDEQYF.

The V call is TRBV5-1, the J call TRBJ1-4, with a tentative D call TRBD1 (6 bases). Trimming removed 0 bases from V and 3 bases from J, with 18 bases in between. The germline V gene encodes CDR1 SGHRS and CDR2 YFSETQ. This CDR3 is 18 amino acids long. The CDR3 reads CASSLAISGGASNEKLFF. CDR3 nucleotides: TGCGCCAGCAGCTTGGCCATTTCGGGGGGCGCGTCTAATGAAAAACTGTTTTTT.

CDR3 protein: CAISESMVWAPNYGYTF. Written as DNA, the CDR3 is TGTGCCATCAGTGAGTCGATGGTTTGGGCTCCCAACTATGGCTACACCTTC. This chain connects TRBV10-3 to TRBJ1-2; D uncertain. CDR3 size: 17 residues. The germline gives CDR1 ENHRY, CDR2 SYGVKD. V was pared by 0 bases and J by 2 bases, with 16 bases between.

The rearrangement links TRBV11-3 to TRBJ1-3; D is unclear. Germline V gene sequence: CDR1 SGHNT, CDR2 YENEEA. CDR3 size: 15 residues. Deletions cut 3 bases from V and 2 bases from J, with 11 bases between. CDR3 loop: CASSLSARAGNTIYF. CDR3 in DNA: TGTGCCAGCAGCTTGTCTGCCCGCGCTGGAAACACCATATATTTT.

Details on this clone: One junction end does not reproduce the germline sequence, and a read error may be involved. V and J are TRBV6-1 and TRBJ2-2, with a weak D call TRBD2 (5 bases). This CDR3 contains 13 residues. In germline, CDR1 is MNHNS, CDR2 SASEGT. The CDR3 here is CAAPPGNSGELFF. The DNA for the CDR3 is TGTGCCGCCCCGCCGGGGAACTCCGGGGAGCTGTTTTTT.